The source of this T cell receptor (beta chain) is a study of CD8 T cells in Susac syndrome. A quantity of about 0.5 to 1 ug RNA underwent reverse transcription using random hexamers. TCRdb redid the calling of the immunoSEQ multiplex PCR reads with MiXCR, one entry per CDR3 protein. The repertoire has about 180,000 distinct CDR3 sequences, approximately 94% of them found once; the top ten carry roughly 0.095%. Peripheral blood CD8+ and CD4+ T cells were profiled by TCR beta sequencing. Trimming removed 4 bases from V and 11 bases from J; junction bases left unmatched: 14. In germline, CDR1 is GTSNPN, CDR2 SVGIG (reference sequence). The CDR3 is 13 residues long.

The material sequenced was CD4+ T cells from PBMCs. The TCR was taken from a human donor with multiple sclerosis. The chain combines TRBV30 with TRBJ2-7, with 7 bases matching TRBD1. The CDR3 reads CAWTSRDSQVKYF. Written as DNA, the CDR3 is TGTGCCTGGACAAGCCGGGACAGTCAAGTTAAGTACTTC.